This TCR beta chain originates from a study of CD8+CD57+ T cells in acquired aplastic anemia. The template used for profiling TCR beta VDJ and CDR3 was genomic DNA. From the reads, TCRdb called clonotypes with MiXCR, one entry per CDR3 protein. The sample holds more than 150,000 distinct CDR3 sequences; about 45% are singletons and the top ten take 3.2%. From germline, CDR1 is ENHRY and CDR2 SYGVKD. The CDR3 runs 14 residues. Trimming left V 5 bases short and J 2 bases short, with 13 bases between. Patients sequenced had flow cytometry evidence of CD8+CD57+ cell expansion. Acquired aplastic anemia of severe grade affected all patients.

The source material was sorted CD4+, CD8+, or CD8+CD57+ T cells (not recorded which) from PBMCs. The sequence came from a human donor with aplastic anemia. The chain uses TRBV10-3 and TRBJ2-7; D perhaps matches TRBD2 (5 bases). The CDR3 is CAISTWTGTYEQYF. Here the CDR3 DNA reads TGTGCCATCAGTACATGGACGGGGACCTACGAGCAGTACTTC.